One sample yielded the 16 T cell receptor beta chains listed below, sequenced in a study of metastatic and nonmetastatic thyroid tumors. TCRdb reassembled clones from the PCR reads with MiXCR. The sample lists around 41,000 clones; less than 3.5% were seen once. Ahead of thyroid surgery, no patient had received treatment of any kind. The specimen was blood. All receptors come from a female donor with papillary thyroid cancer or a benign thyroid nodule (not recorded which). Some clones in this sample may be carry-over from other donors' samples.

This clone came up many times. The chain employs TRBV19 and TRBJ2-3; 10 bases are shared with TRBD2. Germline CDR1 is LNHDA and CDR2 is SQIVND (reference sequence). J was trimmed by 2 bases and V by 7 bases; bases with no gene match: 6. The CDR3 is 15 amino acids. The CDR3 DNA follows: TGTGCCAGTAAGGTACTAGCGGGACACACAGATACGCAGTATTTT. Its translation: CASKVLAGHTDTQYF.

This clone was detected many times. The V gene is TRBV29-1, the J gene TRBJ2-3, with 8 bases aligning to TRBD2. The CDR3 runs to 13 residues. Looked up from germline, CDR1 is SQVTM and CDR2 is ANQGSEA. V lost 7 bases to trimming and J lost 6 bases; unmatched junction nucleotides: 9. The CDR3 nucleotides are TGCAGCGCGGGTAGCGGGATGGCGGATACGCAGTATTTT. It codes for CSAGSGMADTQYF.

This clone was counted at least ten times. The rearrangement links TRBV5-4 to TRBJ2-7; 11 nucleotides align to TRBD1. The length of the CDR3 is 15 residues. Germline CDR1 reads SGHNT; CDR2 reads YYREEE (reference sequence). V trimming: 0 bases; J trimming: 3 bases; junction bases outside the gene matches: 2. CDR3 sequence (DNA): TGTGCCAGCAGCTTGGCCGGGACAGGGGGCTACGAGCAGTACTTC. It codes for CASSLAGTGGYEQYF.

This clone was recorded at least ten times. The chain uses TRBV5-8 and TRBJ1-1; D gene unclear. Germline-derived CDR1 and CDR2 are SGHTS and YDEGEE. This CDR3 region has 15 residues. V was pared by 4 bases and J by 5 bases, with 18 bases between. CDR3 region: CASSITGATRTEAFF. The CDR3 nucleotides read TGTGCCAGCAGCATTACGGGAGCCACGCGGACTGAAGCTTTCTTT.

This chain connects TRBV10-1 to TRBJ1-3; D gene ambiguous. This CDR3 is 16 amino acids long. V was shortened by 9 bases and J by 2 bases, with 20 bases between the two germline ends. Germline loops: CDR1 WNHNN, CDR2 SYGVQD (reference sequence). The CDR3, as DNA: TGCGCCAGGCCTTCAAAGCGTTTCATTCCTGGAAACACCATATATTTT. Its protein product is CARPSKRFIPGNTIYF.

This clone was detected ten times or more. The V call is TRBV9, the J call TRBJ1-1; weak D call: TRBD1 (5 bases). The germline gives CDR1 SGDLS, CDR2 YYNGEE. V lost 2 bases and J 8 bases, leaving 10 bases between the germline ends. The CDR3 runs 12 residues. CDR3 in DNA: TGTGCCAGCAGCGTGGGGACGGGAGAAGCTTTCTTT. Translated, it gives CASSVGTGEAFF.

This clone has ten or more counts. The sample has other DNA sequences that encode this CDR3 too. V gene TRBV5-1 combines with J gene TRBJ2-5; 11 positions agree with TRBD2. V lost 4 bases, J lost 1 base, and 9 bases stayed unmatched. The CDR3 covers 17 residues. CDR1 and CDR2 (germline): SGHRS, YFSETQ. CDR3 in DNA: TGCGCCAGCAGCCGGCTTCTAGCGGGAGGCATCCAAGAGACCCAGTACTTC. It is translated as CASSRLLAGGIQETQYF.

This clone came up many times. The chain combines TRBV7-3 with TRBJ1-1, with D uncertain. The CDR3 has 13 residues. The germline V and J ends were trimmed by 5 bases and 1 base, with 8 bases remaining between them. Per germline, CDR1 SGHTA and CDR2 FQGTGA. CDR3 bases: TGTGCCAGCAGCAAAATCAAGAACACTGAAGCTTTCTTT. It codes for CASSKIKNTEAFF.

This clone occurred a few times. The chain has TRBV3-1 and TRBJ2-1; 8 bases line up with TRBD2. The CDR3 runs 16 residues. V lost 4 bases and J lost 7; bases outside the gene matches: 12. Germline CDR1 is LGHDT and CDR2 is YNNKEL (reference sequence). The CDR3 region is CASSLQREYTLNEQFF. Written as DNA, the CDR3 is TGTGCCAGCAGCCTCCAGCGGGAGTACACGTTAAATGAGCAGTTCTTC.

This clone was picked up a small number of times. V is TRBV20-1 and J is TRBJ2-2; no definite D call. The CDR3 loop spans 15 amino acids. The V end was cut by 3 bases, the J end by 1 base, with 12 bases between. From germline, CDR1 is DFQATT and CDR2 SNEGSKA (reference sequence). The CDR3 sequence is CSASILGKNTGELFF. For the CDR3, the DNA is TGCAGTGCTAGTATTTTGGGGAAGAACACCGGGGAGCTGTTTTTT.

This clone was observed a handful of times. This chain joins TRBV7-6 and TRBJ1-1; no reliable D call. The germline V and J ends were trimmed by 7 bases and 1 base, with 13 bases remaining between them. From germline, CDR1 is SGHVS and CDR2 FNYEAQ. The CDR3 covers 14 residues. The CDR3 region is CASTRVGSNTEAFF. The CDR3 region has the DNA TGTGCCAGCACCCGGGTTGGGTCGAACACTGAAGCTTTCTTT.

About this clone itself: This sample also contains other DNA sequences that code for the same CDR3. The V gene is TRBV11-3, the J gene TRBJ2-7; possibly TRBD1 or TRBD2 for D (5 bases each). The V end was cut by 5 bases, the J end by 5 bases, with 10 bases between. This CDR3 comprises 12 residues. Germline V gene sequence: CDR1 SGHNT, CDR2 YENEEA. The CDR3 nucleotides are TGTGCCAGCAGCCCGGGGACCCACGAGCAGTACTTC. Amino acids: CASSPGTHEQYF.

This clone was seen many times. The chain couples TRBV15 to TRBJ2-3; the D is unclear. The CDR3 runs 15 residues. Germline assignment: CDR1 LNHNV and CDR2 YYDKDF (reference sequence). Trimming cost V 0 bases and J 1 base, with 8 bases left between them. CDR3 nucleotide sequence: TGTGCCACCAGCAGAGATACCTGGGGCACAGATACGCAGTATTTT. Its protein product is CATSRDTWGTDTQYF. The full variable domain, rest sourced from reference TRBV15 and TRBJ2-3, is DAMVIQNPRYQVTQFGKPVTLSCSQTLNHNVMYWYQQKSSQAPKLLFHYYDKDFNNEADTPDNFQSRRPNTSFCFLDIRSPGLGDTAMYLCATSRDTWGTDTQYFGPGTRLTVL.

Many counts were recorded for this clone. This chain connects TRBV7-8 to TRBJ1-5; D not certain. The CDR3 is 13 residues long. CDR1 SGHVS and CDR2 FQNEAQ come from the germline V gene. V was cut by 2 bases and J by 6 bases, with 8 bases left in between. The CDR3 loop reads CASSLYAGQPQHF. CDR3 DNA: TGTGCCAGCAGCTTATATGCTGGTCAGCCCCAGCATTTT.

This sequence joins TRBV20-1 and TRBJ2-7; a weak D match, TRBD1 (6 bases). The length of the CDR3 is 11 residues. Trimming removed 5 bases at V and 5 bases at J, with 10 bases between. Germline V gene lookup returns CDR1 DFQATT and CDR2 SNEGSKA (reference sequence). The CDR3 sequence: CSASGTHEQYF. The CDR3 bases are TGCAGTGCTTCCGGGACACACGAGCAGTACTTC.

This clone has a count of ten or more. This chain uses TRBV5-6 with TRBJ2-5, with D perhaps being TRBD1 or TRBD2 (5 bases each). V dropped 4 bases and J dropped 5 bases, with 15 bases sitting between them. Germline V gene data show CDR1 as SGHDT and CDR2 as YYEEEE. The CDR3 is 14 amino acids. CDR3 region: CASSAEAGFETQYF. CDR3 nucleotide sequence: TGTGCCAGCAGCGCGGAGGCAGGGTTCGAGACCCAGTACTTC.